The 7 T cell receptor beta chains below were found in one sample sequenced in a study of OX40 agonist ivuxolimab in advanced cancers. The repertoire was sequenced with immunoSEQ multiplex PCR; TCRdb's copy has only in-frame clones and lacks some. Altogether 65,000 to 80,000 clones are present, approximately 90% being singletons, with the ten largest covering 0.5% to 0.65%. The sequencing used CD4+ or CD8+ T cells sorted from blood, collected in a trial of the OX40 agonist ivuxolimab. The receptors originated from an adult with an advanced solid tumor such as melanoma, head and neck, liver or kidney cancer.

The V and J genes are TRBV6-5 and TRBJ1-2; perhaps TRBD1 as D (6 bases). V was shortened by 0 bases and J by 4 bases, with 12 bases between the two germline ends. This CDR3 has 15 amino acids. CDR1 is MNHEY and CDR2 is SVGAGI in the germline V gene. The CDR3 DNA is TGTGCCAGCAGTTACTCGGACAGAAACCCCTATGGCTACACCTTC. This gives the protein CASSYSDRNPYGYTF.

The CDR3 bases are TGTGCCAGCAGCTTGAGGAGCGGGAGAATTGAGACCCAGTACTTC. It translates to CASSLRSGRIETQYF. This rearrangement joins TRBV5-4 to TRBJ2-5, with TRBD2 matching over 8 bases. The CDR3 spans 15 residues. Germline values: CDR1 SGHNT, CDR2 YYREEE (reference sequence). V shed 1 base, J shed 5 bases, and the junction held 7 bases outside the gene matches.

The chain employs TRBV11-2 and TRBJ1-3; D is ambiguous. Between the trimmed V and J ends, which lost 5 bases and 9 bases, there was a span of 14 bases. The CDR3 has 13 residues. The V gene's germline CDR1 is SGHAT and CDR2 FQNNGV. CDR3 protein: CASSPLLAGTIYF. The CDR3, as DNA: TGTGCCAGCAGCCCCCTTTTGGCCGGCACCATATATTTT.

V is TRBV5-6 and J is TRBJ2-5; D tentatively fits TRBD1 or TRBD2 (5 bases each). The V gene's germline CDR1 is SGHDT and CDR2 YYEEEE. CDR3 length equals 16 residues. The germline V and J ends were trimmed by 1 base and 6 bases, with 19 bases remaining between them. The CDR3 region is CASSLMYGTQHKTQYF. Written as DNA, the CDR3 is TGTGCCAGCAGCTTGATGTACGGGACCCAGCACAAGACCCAGTACTTC.

The chain employs TRBV4-3 and TRBJ2-7; D possibly corresponds to TRBD2 (5 bases). This CDR3 region has 15 residues. The germline V gene has CDR1 LGHNA and CDR2 YSLEER. The V and J ends lost 1 base and 5 bases respectively, with 15 bases between them. The CDR3 loop reads CASSQGEWARNEQYF. The CDR3 DNA is TGCGCCAGCAGCCAAGGGGAGTGGGCGCGGAACGAGCAGTACTTC.

The table lists this clone with a count of one. The chain combines TRBV6-1 with TRBJ1-1, with 7 nucleotides matching TRBD1. Germline lookup yields CDR1 MNHNS and CDR2 SASEGT. The V segment lost 4 bases and the J segment 3 bases; nucleotides outside the gene matches: 8. CDR3 length equals 15 residues. The CDR3 coding sequence is TGTGCCAGCAGTGCCCGACAGGGTAGAGACACTGAAGCTTTCTTT. Protein product: CASSARQGRDTEAFF.

This clone showed up just once. The genes are TRBV6-1 and TRBJ2-2, with no clear D. There are 15 residues in the CDR3. V lost 7 bases, J lost 4 bases, and 16 bases lay in between. In germline, CDR1 is MNHNS, CDR2 SASEGT. The CDR3 nucleotides read TGTGCCAGCACTTCCATGGGTACGGGCACCGGGGAGCTGTTTTTT. As protein: CASTSMGTGTGELFF.